The 5 T cell receptor beta chains below were found in one sample sequenced in a study of identical twins. MiXCR, run by TCRdb on the 5' RACE reads, gives a single entry per CDR3 protein. The data hold 200,000 to 250,000 distinct CDR3 sequences, with around 6.9% observed a single time. A further study also used this sample, focusing on yellow fever vaccine responses in identical twins.

Material: memory (CD45RO+) T cells sorted from blood. These TCRs come from a woman between 18 and 30 years old in good health.

The rearrangement links TRBV6-2 or TRBV6-3 to TRBJ2-3; weak D call: TRBD1 (5 bases). This CDR3 is built from 14 residues. The germline V and J ends were trimmed by 6 bases and 0 bases, with 10 bases remaining between them. Germline V gene data show CDR1 as MNHEY and CDR2 as SVGEGT. The CDR3 is CASREQASTDTQYF. Here the CDR3 DNA reads TGTGCCAGCAGGGAACAGGCTAGCACAGATACGCAGTATTTT.

In this sample, this clonotype turned up many times. The J gene is TRBJ2-1, the V gene TRBV24-1; 8 bases match TRBD2. The CDR3 runs 16 residues. V lost 3 bases to trimming and J lost 4 bases; unmatched junction nucleotides: 7. Germline V gene data show CDR1 as KGHDR and CDR2 as SFDVKD. This CDR3 reads CATSDGAGAGYNEQFF. The CDR3 nucleotides read TGTGCCACCAGTGATGGAGCGGGAGCGGGATACAATGAGCAGTTCTTC.

This clonotype was detected ten times or more. The chain combines TRBV29-1 with TRBJ2-7; TRBD2 aligns across 8 bases. V shed 4 bases and J 3 bases; nucleotides not matched to a gene: 8. CDR1 SQVTM and CDR2 ANQGSEA come from the germline V gene. The CDR3 length is 14 residues. The CDR3 DNA is TGCAGCGTTGCGAGCGGGAGTGTCGGCTACGAGCAGTACTTC. Its translation is CSVASGSVGYEQYF.

This clonotype was picked up many times. The CDR3 loop is CASRPGTGMNYGYTF. As DNA, the CDR3 is TGTGCCAGCAGGCCTGGGACAGGGATGAACTATGGCTACACCTTC. The chain joins TRBV12-3 or TRBV12-4 to TRBJ1-2, with 9 nucleotides matching TRBD1. This CDR3 has 15 amino acids. With V trimmed by 6 bases and J by 2 bases, 7 bases remained unmatched.

In this sample, this clonotype turned up a few times. This rearrangement joins TRBV6-1 to TRBJ2-7, with D possibly called TRBD1 or TRBD2 (5 bases each). The CDR3 is 14 amino acids. V gave up 1 base and J gave up 1 base, with 8 bases separating them. Germline CDR1 is MNHNS and CDR2 is SASEGT. The CDR3, as DNA: TGTGCCAGCAGTGAAGGAGGGGAATCCTACGAGCAGTACTTC. Amino acid sequence: CASSEGGESYEQYF.